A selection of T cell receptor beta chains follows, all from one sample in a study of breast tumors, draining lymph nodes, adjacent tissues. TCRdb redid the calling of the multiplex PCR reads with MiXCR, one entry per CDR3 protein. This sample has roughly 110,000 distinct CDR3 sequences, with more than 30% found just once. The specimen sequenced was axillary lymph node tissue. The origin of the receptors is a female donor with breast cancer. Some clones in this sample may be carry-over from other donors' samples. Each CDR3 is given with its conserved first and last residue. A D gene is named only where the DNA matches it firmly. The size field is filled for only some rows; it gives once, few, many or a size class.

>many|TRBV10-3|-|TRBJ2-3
CAISETRTVFKPDTQYF
TGTGCCATCAGTGAGACAAGGACAGTCTTCAAACCAGATACGCAGTATTTT
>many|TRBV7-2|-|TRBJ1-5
CASSVQDNQPQHF
TGTGCCAGCAGCGTACAGGACAATCAGCCCCAGCATTTT
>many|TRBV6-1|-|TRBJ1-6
CASTRGNSYNSPLHF
TGTGCCAGCACTCGCGGTAACTCCTATAATTCACCCCTCCACTTT
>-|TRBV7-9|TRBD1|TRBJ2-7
CASSFTGGKEQYF
TGTGCCAGCAGCTTTACAGGGGGCAAAGAGCAGTACTTC
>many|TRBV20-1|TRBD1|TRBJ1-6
CSAREGQGGYNSPLHF
TGCAGTGCTAGAGAGGGACAGGGAGGTTATAATTCACCCCTCCACTTT
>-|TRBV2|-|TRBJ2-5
CAGSEWLGRETQYF
TGTGCCGGCAGTGAATGGTTGGGCCGAGAGACCCAGTACTTC
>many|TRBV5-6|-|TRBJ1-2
CASSLSGYGYTF
TGTGCCAGCAGCTTGTCGGGATATGGCTACACCTTC
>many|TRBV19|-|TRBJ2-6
CASSRIPSGANVLTF
TGTGCCAGTAGCCGAATCCCCTCTGGGGCCAACGTCCTGACTTTC
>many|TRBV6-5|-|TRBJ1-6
CASSSWGRNSPLHF
TGTGCCAGCAGTTCATGGGGAAGGAATTCACCCCTCCACTTT
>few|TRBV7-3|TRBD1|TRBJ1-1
CASSPTGATEAFF
TGTGCCAGCAGCCCGACAGGGGCCACTGAAGCTTTCTTT
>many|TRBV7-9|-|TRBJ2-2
CASTPRQGSGELFF
TGTGCCAGCACCCCTCGGCAGGGATCCGGGGAGCTGTTTTTT
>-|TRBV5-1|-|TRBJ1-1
CASSLPGMNTEAFF
TGCGCCAGCAGCTTGCCAGGCATGAACACTGAAGCTTTCTTT
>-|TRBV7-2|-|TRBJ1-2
CACSVEDLGLQGYTF
-
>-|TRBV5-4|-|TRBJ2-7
CASSFYICSASSPVDRREQYF
-
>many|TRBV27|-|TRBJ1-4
CASSLSLPEATNEKLFF
TGTGCCAGCAGTTTAAGTCTGCCCGAGGCAACTAATGAAAAACTGTTTTTT
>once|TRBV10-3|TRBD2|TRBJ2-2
CAISDEDLAGLLTKELFF
TGTGCCATCAGTGACGAGGACCTAGCGGGACTGCTGACAAAGGAGCTGTTTTTT